The source of this T cell receptor beta chain is a study of T-cell memory formation after mild COVID-19. Constant-segment primers were used for 5'RACE, and the resulting TCR alpha and TCR beta cDNA libraries carried sample barcodes and UMIs. TCRdb analysed the 5' RACE reads with MiXCR anew, one entry per CDR3 protein. This sample carries some 350,000 distinct CDR3 sequences, 10% to 15% of them seen once, and the ten largest clones take about 21%. The ends were cut back, 3 bases at V and 3 bases at J, with 10 bases in the middle. This CDR3 region has 14 residues. This clonotype was seen a handful of times.

This chain links TRBV12-3 or TRBV12-4 with TRBJ2-3, with D hard to call. The TCR was taken from a man aged 18 to 29 who had mild COVID-19 (a few samples of this study predate the infection). Cell type and time point are not known. The source material was PBMCs or a T cell subset sorted from them (not recorded which). CDR3 in DNA: TGTGCCAGCAGTTTTAGGAGTCCAACAGATACGCAGTATTTT. Amino acids: CASSFRSPTDTQYF.